These 5 T cell receptor beta chains were sequenced from one sample in a study of Graves' ophthalmopathy and Graves' hyperthyroidism. The authors amplified TCR beta CDR3 regions, and they did so from RNA transcripts for repertoire sequencing. RT-PCR with HTBI primers came first, then second-round multiplex PCR. A single record per CDR3 protein comes from TCRdb applying MiXCR to the multiplex PCR reads. The sample shows 650,000 to 900,000 distinct CDR3 sequences, around 40% of them seen only once. The sequencing input was peripheral blood. These TCRs come from an adult man with Graves' ophthalmopathy.

A word on this clonotype: The junction departs from the called germline gene at one end, perhaps through a read error. The genes are TRBV20-1 and TRBJ2-7; D remains ambiguous. The CDR3 sequence is 12 residues long. CDR1 and CDR2 from the germline V gene are DFQATT and SNEGSKA (reference sequence). The CDR3 DNA follows: TGCAGTGCTAGAGACCAAATTTCCGAGCGGTACTTC. This gives the protein CSARDQISERYF.

This clonotype was observed at least ten times. V is TRBV25-1 and J is TRBJ1-5; D is unresolved. CDR3 length: 15 amino acids. V lost 1 base to trimming and J lost 4 bases, with 11 bases between them. Germline V gene lookup returns CDR1 MGHDK and CDR2 SYGVNS. In DNA, the CDR3 is TGTGCCAGCAGTGAATCGAGGGAAGAGAATCAGCCCCAGCATTTT. Amino acid sequence: CASSESREENQPQHF.

This clonotype was seen a few times. The chain couples TRBV7-9 to TRBJ1-6, with D unclear. The CDR3 loop spans 14 amino acids. Germline V gene lookup returns CDR1 SEHNR and CDR2 FQNEAQ (reference sequence). V lost 6 bases and J lost 7, with 13 bases in between. CDR3 in amino acids: CASSWTSRNSPLHF. In nucleotides, the CDR3 is TGTGCCAGCAGTTGGACCTCGAGGAATTCACCCCTCCACTTT.

There are a few counts of this clonotype. V is TRBV29-1 and J is TRBJ2-7; 7 bases map to TRBD1. J lost 7 bases, V lost 4 bases, and 10 bases had no gene match. Germline values: CDR1 SQVTM, CDR2 ANQGSEA. This CDR3 spans 13 amino acids. CDR3 DNA sequence: TGCAGCGTTGGGAAACAGGGGTTTGAAGAGCAGTACTTC. Its translation: CSVGKQGFEEQYF.

The table lists this clonotype with a few counts. This chain connects TRBV6-6 to TRBJ1-2; D may be TRBD1 (6 bases). The V end was cut by 0 bases, the J end by 4 bases, with 9 bases between. The CDR3 runs to 14 residues. Germline V CDR1 and CDR2: MNHNY, SVGAGI (reference sequence). CDR3 region: CASSYSAGAYGYTF. The CDR3 region has the DNA TGTGCCAGCAGTTACTCTGCGGGGGCCTATGGCTACACCTTC.